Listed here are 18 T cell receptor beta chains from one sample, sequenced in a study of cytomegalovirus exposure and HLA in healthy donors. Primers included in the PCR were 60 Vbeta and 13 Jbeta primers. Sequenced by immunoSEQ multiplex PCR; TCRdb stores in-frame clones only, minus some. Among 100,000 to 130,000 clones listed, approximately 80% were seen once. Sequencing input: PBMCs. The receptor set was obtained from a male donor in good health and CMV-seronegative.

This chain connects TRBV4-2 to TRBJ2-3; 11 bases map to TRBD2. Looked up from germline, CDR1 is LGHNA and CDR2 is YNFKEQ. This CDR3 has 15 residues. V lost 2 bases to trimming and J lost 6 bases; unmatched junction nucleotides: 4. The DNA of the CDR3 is TGTGCCAGCAGCCAAATAGCGGGAGGGCCGGATACGCAGTATTTT. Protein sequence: CASSQIAGGPDTQYF.

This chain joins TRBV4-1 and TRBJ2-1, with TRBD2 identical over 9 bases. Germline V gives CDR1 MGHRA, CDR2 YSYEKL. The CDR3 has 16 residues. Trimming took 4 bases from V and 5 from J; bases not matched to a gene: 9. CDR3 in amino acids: CASSLRTSEADNEQFF. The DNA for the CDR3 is TGCGCCAGCAGCCTCCGGACTAGCGAGGCTGACAATGAGCAGTTCTTC.

The CDR3 nucleotides read TGTGCCAGCAGTGACGGGACTAGCGCAGATACGCAGTATTTT. As protein: CASSDGTSADTQYF. The V and J genes are TRBV6-4 and TRBJ2-3; 10 bases fit TRBD2. The CDR3 is 14 amino acids. With 2 bases clipped from V and 4 bases from J, the junction kept 0 bases outside the gene matches. Germline V gives CDR1 MRHNA, CDR2 SNTAGT.

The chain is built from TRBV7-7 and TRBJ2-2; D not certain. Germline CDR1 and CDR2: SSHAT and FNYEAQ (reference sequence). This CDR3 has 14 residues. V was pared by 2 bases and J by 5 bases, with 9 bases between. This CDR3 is CASSLKPETGELFF. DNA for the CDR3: TGTGCCAGCAGCTTAAAACCGGAGACCGGGGAGCTGTTTTTT.

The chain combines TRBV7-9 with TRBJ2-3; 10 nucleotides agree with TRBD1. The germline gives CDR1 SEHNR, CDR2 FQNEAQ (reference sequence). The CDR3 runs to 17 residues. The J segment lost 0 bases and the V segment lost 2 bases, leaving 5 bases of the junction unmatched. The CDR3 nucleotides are TGTGCCAGCAGCTTACCTCGGACAGGGGGAAGCACAGATACGCAGTATTTT. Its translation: CASSLPRTGGSTDTQYF.

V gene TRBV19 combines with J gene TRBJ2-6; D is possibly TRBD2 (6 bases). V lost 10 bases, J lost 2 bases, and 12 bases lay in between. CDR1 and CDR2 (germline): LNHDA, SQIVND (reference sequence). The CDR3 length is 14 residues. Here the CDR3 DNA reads TGTGCCACCGCTGGGGGGACTGGGGCCAACGTCCTGACTTTC. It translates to CATAGGTGANVLTF. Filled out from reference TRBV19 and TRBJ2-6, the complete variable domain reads DGGITQSPKYLFRKEGQNVTLSCEQNLNHDAMYWYRQDPGQGLRLIYYSQIVNDFQKGDIAEGYSVSREKKESFPLTVTSAQKNPTAFYLCATAGGTGANVLTFGAGSRLTVL.

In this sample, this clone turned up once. The CDR3 coding sequence is TGTGCCAGCAGTGACCTAGCGGGTTCGCAAGAGACCCAGTACTTC. Protein sequence: CASSDLAGSQETQYF. The J gene is TRBJ2-5, the V gene TRBV6-4; the match to TRBD2 covers 8 bases. Germline V gives CDR1 MRHNA, CDR2 SNTAGT. CDR3 length: 15 residues. J was trimmed by 2 bases and V by 2 bases; bases with no gene match: 4.

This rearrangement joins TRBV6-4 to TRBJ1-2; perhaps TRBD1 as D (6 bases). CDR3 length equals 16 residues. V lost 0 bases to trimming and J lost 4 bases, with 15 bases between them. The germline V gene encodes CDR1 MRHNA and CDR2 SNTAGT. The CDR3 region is CASSDSRGRRSYGYTF. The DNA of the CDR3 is TGTGCCAGCAGTGACTCGCGGGGGCGACGAAGCTATGGCTACACCTTC.

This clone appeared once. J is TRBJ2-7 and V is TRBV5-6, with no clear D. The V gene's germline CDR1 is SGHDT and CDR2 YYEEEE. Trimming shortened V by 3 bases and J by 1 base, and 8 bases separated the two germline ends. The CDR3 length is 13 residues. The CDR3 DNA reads TGTGCCAGCAGCTGGTGGCAGTCCTACGAGCAGTACTTC. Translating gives CASSWWQSYEQYF.

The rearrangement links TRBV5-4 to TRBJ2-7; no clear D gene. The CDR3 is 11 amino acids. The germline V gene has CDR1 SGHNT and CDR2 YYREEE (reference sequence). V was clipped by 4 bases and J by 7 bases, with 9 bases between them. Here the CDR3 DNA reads TGTGCCAGCAGCCGGATCGGGGAGCAGTACTTC. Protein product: CASSRIGEQYF. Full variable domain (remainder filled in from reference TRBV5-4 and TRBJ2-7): ETGVTQSPTHLIKTRGQQVTLRCSSQSGHNTVSWYQQALGQGPQFIFQYYREEENGRGNFPPRFSGLQFPNYSSELNVNALELDDSALYLCASSRIGEQYFGPGTRLTVT.

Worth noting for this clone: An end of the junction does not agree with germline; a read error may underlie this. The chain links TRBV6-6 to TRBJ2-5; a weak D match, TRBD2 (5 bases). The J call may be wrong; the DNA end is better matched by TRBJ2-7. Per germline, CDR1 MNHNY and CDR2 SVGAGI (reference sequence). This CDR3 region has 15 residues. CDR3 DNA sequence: TGTGCCAGCAGTAACTCACTAGTTTTCTCCTACGAGCAGTACTTC. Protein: CASSNSLVFSYEQYF.

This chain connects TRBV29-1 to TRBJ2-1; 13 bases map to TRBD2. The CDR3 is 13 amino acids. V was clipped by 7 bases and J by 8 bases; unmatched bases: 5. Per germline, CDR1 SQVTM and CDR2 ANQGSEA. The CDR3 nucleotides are TGCAGCGCCTGGACTAGCGGGAGCTATGAGCAGTTCTTC. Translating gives CSAWTSGSYEQFF.

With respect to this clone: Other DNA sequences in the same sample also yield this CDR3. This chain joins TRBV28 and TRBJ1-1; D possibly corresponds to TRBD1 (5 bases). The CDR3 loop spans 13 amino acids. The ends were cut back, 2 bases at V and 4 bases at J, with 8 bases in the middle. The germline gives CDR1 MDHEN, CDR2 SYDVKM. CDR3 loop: CASSLLGGTEAFF. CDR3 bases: TGTGCCAGCAGTTTACTGGGGGGCACTGAAGCTTTCTTT.

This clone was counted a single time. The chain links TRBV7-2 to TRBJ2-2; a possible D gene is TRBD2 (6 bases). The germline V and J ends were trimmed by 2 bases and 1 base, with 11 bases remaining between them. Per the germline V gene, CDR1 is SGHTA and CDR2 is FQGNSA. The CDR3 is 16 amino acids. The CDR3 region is CASSLRDLENTGELFF. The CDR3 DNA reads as TGTGCCAGCAGCTTAAGGGACTTAGAGAACACCGGGGAGCTGTTTTTT. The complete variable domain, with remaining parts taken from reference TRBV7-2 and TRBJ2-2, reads GAGVSQSPSNKVTEKGKDVELRCDPISGHTALYWYRQSLGQGLEFLIYFQGNSAPDKSGLPSDRFSAERTGGSVSTLTIQRTQQEDSAVYLCASSLRDLENTGELFFGEGSRLTVL.

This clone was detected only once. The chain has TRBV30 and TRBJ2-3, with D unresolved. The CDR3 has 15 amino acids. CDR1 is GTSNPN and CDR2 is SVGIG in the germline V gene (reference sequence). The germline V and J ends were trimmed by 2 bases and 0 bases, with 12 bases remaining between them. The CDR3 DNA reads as TGTGCCTGGAGTAGAGCCTCTTCTAGCACAGATACGCAGTATTTT. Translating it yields CAWSRASSSTDTQYF.

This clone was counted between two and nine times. This chain's CDR3 is CASSLRGQSTDTQYF. The CDR3 DNA reads TGTGCCAGCAGCTTAAGAGGACAGAGCACAGATACGCAGTATTTT. This chain connects TRBV7-6 to TRBJ2-3, with a weak D call TRBD1 (6 bases). The V and J ends lost 2 bases and 0 bases respectively, with 9 bases between them. The CDR3 extends over 15 amino acids. Germline CDR1 reads SGHVS; CDR2 reads FNYEAQ. The entire variable domain, with the rest obtained from reference TRBV7-6 and TRBJ2-3, is as follows: GAGVSQSPRYKVTKRGQDVALRCDPISGHVSLYWYRQALGQGPEFLTYFNYEAQQDKSGLPNDRFSAERPEGSISTLTIQRTEQRDSAMYRCASSLRGQSTDTQYFGPGTRLTVL.

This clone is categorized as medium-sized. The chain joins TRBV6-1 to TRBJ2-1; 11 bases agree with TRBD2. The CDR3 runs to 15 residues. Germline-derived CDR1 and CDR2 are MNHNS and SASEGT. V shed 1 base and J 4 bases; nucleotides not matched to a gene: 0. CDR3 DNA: TGTGCCAGCAGTGAAGTAGCGGGAGGGTACAATGAGCAGTTCTTC. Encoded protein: CASSEVAGGYNEQFF.

CDR3 in amino acids: CASSLSGITNQPQHF. Here the CDR3 DNA reads TGCGCCAGCAGCCTCTCCGGGATAACAAATCAGCCCCAGCATTTT. The chain has TRBV5-1 and TRBJ1-5; no clear D. The CDR3 totals 15 residues. CDR1 and CDR2 from the germline V gene are SGHRS and YFSETQ. With 4 bases removed from V and 4 bases from J, the gap between germline ends came to 15 bases.